This TCR beta chain was identified during a study of PD-L1 blockade in urothelial cancer. TCRdb's copy holds only in-frame clones and misses some; the assay was immunoSEQ multiplex PCR. The sample shows approximately 37,000 clones, around 80% of them seen only once. After removal of 1 base from V and 5 bases from J, the junction contained 6 bases not matched to a gene. The germline gives CDR1 MNHNS, CDR2 SASEGT. The CDR3 consists of 15 residues. Here the sequenced sample was PBMCs, taken around atezolizumab (anti-PD-L1) treatment. The chain couples TRBV6-1 to TRBJ2-7, with 9 bases identical to TRBD2. This TCR was recovered from a man between 60 and 75 years old with urothelial cancer. CDR3 sequence: CASSEVAGGPHEQYF. DNA for the CDR3: TGTGCCAGCAGTGAAGTGGCGGGAGGGCCCCACGAGCAGTACTTC.